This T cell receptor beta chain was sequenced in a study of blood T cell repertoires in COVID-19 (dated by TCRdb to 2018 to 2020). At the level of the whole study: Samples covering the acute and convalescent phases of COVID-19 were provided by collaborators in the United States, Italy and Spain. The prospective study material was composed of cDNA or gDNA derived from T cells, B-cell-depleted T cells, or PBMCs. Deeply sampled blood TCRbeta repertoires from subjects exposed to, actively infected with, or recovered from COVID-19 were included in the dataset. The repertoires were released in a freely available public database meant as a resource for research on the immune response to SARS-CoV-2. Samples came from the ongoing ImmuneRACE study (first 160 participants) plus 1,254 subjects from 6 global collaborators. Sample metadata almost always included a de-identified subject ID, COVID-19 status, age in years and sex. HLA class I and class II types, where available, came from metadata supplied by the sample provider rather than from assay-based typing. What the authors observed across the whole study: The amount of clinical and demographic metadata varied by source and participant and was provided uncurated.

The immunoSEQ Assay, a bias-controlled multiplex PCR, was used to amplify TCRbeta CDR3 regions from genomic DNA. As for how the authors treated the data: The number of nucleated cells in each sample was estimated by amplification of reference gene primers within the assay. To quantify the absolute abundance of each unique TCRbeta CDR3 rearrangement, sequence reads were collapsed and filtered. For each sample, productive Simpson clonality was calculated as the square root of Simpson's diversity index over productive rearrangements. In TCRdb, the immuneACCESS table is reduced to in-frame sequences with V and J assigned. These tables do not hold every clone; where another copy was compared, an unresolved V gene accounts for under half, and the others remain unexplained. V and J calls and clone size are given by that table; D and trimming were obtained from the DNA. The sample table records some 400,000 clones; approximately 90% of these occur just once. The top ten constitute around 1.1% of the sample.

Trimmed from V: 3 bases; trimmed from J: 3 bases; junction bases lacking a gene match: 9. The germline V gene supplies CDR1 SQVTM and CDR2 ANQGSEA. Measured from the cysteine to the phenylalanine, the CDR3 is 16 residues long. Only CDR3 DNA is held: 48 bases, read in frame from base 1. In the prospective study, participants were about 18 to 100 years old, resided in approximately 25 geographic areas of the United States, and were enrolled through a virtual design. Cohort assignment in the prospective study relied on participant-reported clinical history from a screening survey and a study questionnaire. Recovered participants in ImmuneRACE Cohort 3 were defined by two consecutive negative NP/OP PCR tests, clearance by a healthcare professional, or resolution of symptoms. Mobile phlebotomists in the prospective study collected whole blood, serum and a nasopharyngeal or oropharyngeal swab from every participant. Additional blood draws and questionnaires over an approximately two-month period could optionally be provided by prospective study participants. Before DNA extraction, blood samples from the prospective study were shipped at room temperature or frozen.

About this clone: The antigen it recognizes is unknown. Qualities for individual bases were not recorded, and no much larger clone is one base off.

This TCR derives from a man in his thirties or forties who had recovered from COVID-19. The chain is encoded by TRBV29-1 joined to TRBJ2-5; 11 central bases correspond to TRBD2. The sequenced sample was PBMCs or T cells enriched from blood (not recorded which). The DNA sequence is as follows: TGCAGCGTTGATCAACTAGCGGGAGATGTAAAAGAGACCCAGTACTTC. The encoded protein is CSVDQLAGDVKETQYF. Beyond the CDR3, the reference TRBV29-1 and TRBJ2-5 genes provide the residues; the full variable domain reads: SAVISQKPSRDICQRGTSLTIQCQVDSQVTMMFWYRQQPGQSLTLIATANQGSEATYESGFVIDKFPISRPNLTFSTLTVSNMSPEDSSIYLCSVDQLAGDVKETQYFGPGTRLLVL.